Below are 29 T cell receptor beta chains sequenced from a single sample in a study of blood T cell repertoires in COVID-19. The repertoire was sequenced with immunoSEQ multiplex PCR; TCRdb's copy has only in-frame clones and lacks some. The data show approximately 240,000 clones, around 85% seen once. The sequencing sample was made of PBMCs or T cells enriched from blood (not recorded which). Source of these receptors: a woman in her forties or fifties in a cohort exposed to, infected with or recovered from COVID-19 (not recorded which).

This chain links TRBV7-2 with TRBJ1-1, with TRBD1 as a possible D gene (5 bases). Trimming took off 1 base at V and 3 bases at J, with 9 bases between the two ends. Looked up from germline, CDR1 is SGHTA and CDR2 is FQGNSA. The CDR3 has 14 residues. This CDR3 reads CASSLGEGYTEAFF. CDR3 in DNA: TGTGCCAGCAGCTTAGGGGAGGGGTACACTGAAGCTTTCTTT.

The chain is built from TRBV5-5 and TRBJ2-5; 8 nucleotides agree with TRBD2. Trimming cost V 0 bases and J 4 bases; bases outside gene matches: 5. Germline values: CDR1 SGHKS, CDR2 YYEKEE (reference sequence). The CDR3 covers 15 residues. The CDR3 protein is CASSLAGGRLETQYF. The CDR3 DNA reads TGTGCCAGCAGCTTGGCGGGGGGGCGTCTAGAGACCCAGTACTTC.

The rearrangement joins TRBV12-3 or TRBV12-4 to TRBJ2-4, with D possibly matching TRBD2 (5 bases). Trimming took 3 bases from V and 8 from J, leaving 11 bases between them. The CDR3 is 13 amino acids. The CDR3 spells CASSFRGSDIQYF. The CDR3 DNA reads as TGTGCCAGCAGTTTCCGAGGGAGTGACATTCAGTACTTC.

This chain uses TRBV18 with TRBJ2-5; TRBD1 matches 7 bases. Germline V lookup: CDR1 KGHSH, CDR2 LQKENI. With 2 bases clipped from V and 5 bases from J, the junction kept 8 bases outside the gene matches. CDR3 length equals 15 residues. CDR3 amino acids: CASSPNKGAGETQYF. The CDR3 DNA reads TGTGCCAGCTCACCAAATAAGGGGGCCGGCGAGACCCAGTACTTC.

This rearrangement joins TRBV11-1 to TRBJ1-1; D not resolved. Germline CDR1 and CDR2: SGHAT and FQDESV (reference sequence). The V end lost 2 bases, the J end lost 7 bases, and 17 bases lay between the germline ends. This CDR3 spans 15 amino acids. Here the CDR3 reads CASSLNRGWANEAFF. CDR3 DNA sequence: TGTGCCAGCAGCTTAAATCGAGGGTGGGCCAATGAAGCTTTCTTT. The full variable domain, with the rest looked up from reference TRBV11-1 and TRBJ1-1, is EAEVAQSPRYKITEKSQAVAFWCDPISGHATLYWYRQILGQGPELLVQFQDESVVDDSQLPKDRFSAERLKGVDSTLKIQPAELGDSAMYLCASSLNRGWANEAFFGQGTRLTVV.

The gene calls are TRBV6-5 and TRBJ2-7; D gene unclear. The germline CDR1 and CDR2 sequences are MNHEY and SVGAGI. This CDR3 region has 13 residues. Trimming stripped 6 bases from V and 7 bases from J, with 16 bases between. CDR3 sequence reads: CASSNSRYREQYF. CDR3 nucleotides: TGTGCCAGCAGCAACTCCAGGTACCGAGAGCAGTACTTC.

The CDR3 spells CASSMTSGAQEQYF. The DNA for the CDR3 is TGCGCCAGCAGCATGACTAGCGGGGCGCAAGAGCAGTACTTC. V is TRBV5-1 and J is TRBJ2-7; 11 positions agree with TRBD2. The CDR3 totals 14 residues. Trimming removed 4 bases from V and 7 bases from J; junction bases left unmatched: 7. Looked up from germline, CDR1 is SGHRS and CDR2 is YFSETQ.

This CDR3 is CASSEMSYGYTF. The CDR3 nucleotides read TGTGCCAGCAGTGAGATGAGCTATGGCTACACCTTC. The V and J genes are TRBV2 and TRBJ1-2; D uncertain. The length of the CDR3 is 12 residues. CDR1 and CDR2 (germline): SNHLY, FYNNEI. V was pared by 3 bases and J by 4 bases, with 6 bases between.

The chain uses TRBV5-4 and TRBJ2-3, with unresolved D. The CDR3 consists of 14 residues. Germline lookup yields CDR1 SGHNT and CDR2 YYREEE (reference sequence). Between the trimmed V and J ends, which lost 0 bases and 0 bases, there was a span of 5 bases. The CDR3 spells CASSLVASTDTQYF. CDR3 nucleotide sequence: TGTGCCAGCAGCTTGGTTGCGAGCACAGATACGCAGTATTTT.

The genes are TRBV11-2 and TRBJ1-1, with D hard to call. CDR3 size: 15 residues. The germline gives CDR1 SGHAT, CDR2 FQNNGV. Trimming took 7 bases from V and 2 from J, leaving 17 bases between them. The CDR3 spells CASNHPGGENTEAFF. The CDR3 DNA reads TGTGCCAGCAACCATCCAGGCGGGGAAAACACTGAAGCTTTCTTT.

The J gene is TRBJ2-7, the V gene TRBV2, with D tentatively TRBD2 (6 bases). Between the trimmed V and J ends, which lost 10 bases and 3 bases, there was a span of 13 bases. There are 12 residues in the CDR3. The V gene's germline CDR1 is SNHLY and CDR2 FYNNEI. The CDR3 sequence: CATTLANYEQYF. CDR3 in DNA: TGTGCCACCACTCTAGCGAACTACGAGCAGTACTTC.

The CDR3 region is CAISDPWRAGYNEQFF. CDR3 bases: TGTGCCATCAGTGATCCTTGGAGGGCCGGCTACAATGAGCAGTTCTTC. V and J are TRBV10-3 and TRBJ2-1; D perhaps matches TRBD2 (6 bases). This CDR3 contains 16 residues. Trimming removed 3 bases at V and 3 bases at J, with 15 bases between. Germline values: CDR1 ENHRY, CDR2 SYGVKD.

J is TRBJ1-2 and V is TRBV7-2; D gene ambiguous. Germline-derived CDR1 and CDR2 are SGHTA and FQGNSA. The CDR3 has 12 amino acids. The V end was cut by 7 bases, the J end by 1 base, with 7 bases between. CDR3 DNA: TGTGCCAGCACCGAGAGTAACTATGGCTACACCTTC. As protein: CASTESNYGYTF.

As for this clone: The same CDR3 arises from other DNA sequences in this sample as well. Here the CDR3 reads CASSPSGGADNEQFF. CDR3 sequence (DNA): TGTGCCAGCAGCCCAAGCGGGGGGGCCGACAATGAGCAGTTCTTC. The chain carries TRBV4-2 and TRBJ2-1; 10 bases are a match to TRBD2. The CDR3 spans 15 residues. Unmatched junction bases numbered 5, after V lost 4 bases and J lost 5 bases. Germline CDR1 and CDR2: LGHNA and YNFKEQ.

V and J are TRBV7-2 and TRBJ2-7; D is undetermined. V gave up 7 bases and J gave up 3 bases, with 19 bases separating them. Germline V CDR1 and CDR2: SGHTA, FQGNSA. This CDR3 is built from 15 residues. The CDR3 coding sequence is TGTGCCAGCACCCTTACTCCGAGGCCCCGCTACGAGCAGTACTTC. Its translation is CASTLTPRPRYEQYF.

This clone has only one observation. The chain links TRBV30 to TRBJ1-1; possibly TRBD1 for D (6 bases). Germline CDR1 is GTSNPN and CDR2 is SVGIG (reference sequence). The CDR3 contains 12 residues. The V end was cut by 5 bases, the J end by 4 bases, with 11 bases between. The CDR3 sequence: CAWARGFTEAFF. DNA of the CDR3: TGTGCCTGGGCGAGGGGGTTCACTGAAGCTTTCTTT.

V usage is TRBV7-2 and J usage is TRBJ1-5, with D tentatively TRBD1 (6 bases). Trimming took 9 bases from V and 6 from J, leaving 18 bases between them. Looked up from germline, CDR1 is SGHTA and CDR2 is FQGNSA. The CDR3 consists of 14 residues. The CDR3 nucleotides are TGTGCCAGAGGGACACGAGATCCGATTCAGCCCCAGCATTTT. Its protein is CARGTRDPIQPQHF.

The chain couples TRBV10-2 to TRBJ2-3; 15 nucleotides agree with TRBD2. CDR3 size: 17 residues. The V segment lost 8 bases and the J segment 4 bases; nucleotides outside the gene matches: 10. Germline V gene lookup returns CDR1 WSHSY and CDR2 SAAADI. The chain's CDR3 is CASRGLAGGPPPDTQYF. The CDR3 DNA reads TGCGCCAGCCGAGGACTAGCGGGGGGGCCCCCCCCAGATACGCAGTATTTT.

This chain connects TRBV15 to TRBJ1-5; TRBD1 might be the D (6 bases). V gave up 5 bases and J gave up 7 bases, with 18 bases separating them. The CDR3 has 15 residues. Germline V CDR1 and CDR2: LNHNV, YYDKDF (reference sequence). Here the CDR3 DNA reads TGTGCCACCAGCTTGACAGGCGGGCCCGGACAGCCCCAGCATTTT. Amino acids: CATSLTGGPGQPQHF.

This sequence joins TRBV4-1 and TRBJ1-6; D gene uncertain. CDR1 and CDR2 (germline): MGHRA, YSYEKL. The V end was cut by 4 bases, the J end by 7 bases, with 14 bases between. CDR3 length equals 15 residues. The CDR3 region has the DNA TGCGCCAGCAGCCCGTTGTCGCACAGCAATTCACCCCTCCACTTT. Its translation is CASSPLSHSNSPLHF.

The chain is built from TRBV4-3 and TRBJ2-3; TRBD2 might be the D (5 bases). The CDR3 is 16 residues long. The germline V and J ends were trimmed by 3 bases and 4 bases, with 17 bases remaining between them. In germline, CDR1 is LGHNA, CDR2 YSLEER. In DNA, the CDR3 is TGCGCCAGCAGCCACGAGTTACTAGTGTCCCCAGATACGCAGTATTTT. Encoded protein: CASSHELLVSPDTQYF.

The chain joins TRBV25-1 to TRBJ1-1; TRBD1 matches at 7 bases. CDR3 length: 13 amino acids. The J segment lost 8 bases and the V segment lost 4 bases, leaving 7 bases of the junction unmatched. CDR1 is MGHDK, CDR2 SYGVNS, per germline. CDR3 amino acids: CASSAVTGAEAFF. For the CDR3, the DNA is TGTGCCAGCAGTGCCGTAACAGGGGCCGAAGCTTTCTTT.

J is TRBJ1-1 and V is TRBV19, with TRBD1 matching over 8 bases. V shed 0 bases and J 6 bases; nucleotides not matched to a gene: 3. In germline, CDR1 is LNHDA, CDR2 SQIVND (reference sequence). The CDR3 covers 14 residues. The CDR3 protein is CASSIDMDRAEAFF. The CDR3 region has the DNA TGTGCCAGTAGTATAGATATGGACAGGGCTGAAGCTTTCTTT. Full variable domain (missing parts from reference TRBV19 and TRBJ1-1): DGGITQSPKYLFRKEGQNVTLSCEQNLNHDAMYWYRQDPGQGLRLIYYSQIVNDFQKGDIAEGYSVSREKKESFPLTVTSAQKNPTAFYLCASSIDMDRAEAFFGQGTRLTVV.

The table lists this clone with a few counts. The genes are TRBV7-2 and TRBJ1-2; D perhaps matches TRBD1 (5 bases). CDR3 size: 17 residues. Per germline, CDR1 SGHTA and CDR2 FQGNSA. V dropped 4 bases and J dropped 0 bases, with 18 bases sitting between them. CDR3 bases: TGTGCCAGCAGCTATTCCAGGGTAGGGGCGACTAACTATGGCTACACCTTC. Residues: CASSYSRVGATNYGYTF. The entire variable domain, with the rest obtained from reference TRBV7-2 and TRBJ1-2, is as follows: GAGVSQSPSNKVTEKGKDVELRCDPISGHTALYWYRQSLGQGLEFLIYFQGNSAPDKSGLPSDRFSAERTGGSVSTLTIQRTQQEDSAVYLCASSYSRVGATNYGYTFGSGTRLTVV.

V is TRBV27 and J is TRBJ1-2; 9 nucleotides agree with TRBD1. Trimming removed 2 bases from V and 6 bases from J; junction bases left unmatched: 4. Germline CDR1 and CDR2: MNHEY and SMNVEV (reference sequence). The CDR3 totals 14 residues. The CDR3 sequence is CASSLGGQGNGYTF. The CDR3 DNA reads TGTGCCAGCAGTTTAGGGGGACAGGGTAATGGCTACACCTTC.

The chain recombines TRBV20-1 with TRBJ2-3; 7 bases fit TRBD1. V lost 5 bases to trimming and J lost 8 bases; unmatched junction nucleotides: 4. Germline lookup yields CDR1 DFQATT and CDR2 SNEGSKA (reference sequence). The CDR3 sequence is 11 residues long. CDR3 coding DNA: TGCAGTGCTTCCCGACAGGGTACGCAGTATTTT. As protein: CSASRQGTQYF.

J is TRBJ2-3 and V is TRBV11-2; 7 bases agree with TRBD2. The germline V gene has CDR1 SGHAT and CDR2 FQNNGV. This CDR3 has 17 amino acids. V trimming: 1 base; J trimming: 0 bases; junction bases outside the gene matches: 7. Here the CDR3 DNA reads TGTGCCAGCAGCTTAGCGCCCGGGGGGTTTAGCACAGATACGCAGTATTTT. Translated, it gives CASSLAPGGFSTDTQYF.

This chain uses TRBV2 with TRBJ1-1; 7 bases are shared with TRBD1. After removal of 9 bases from V and 1 base from J, the junction contained 2 bases not matched to a gene. Germline loops: CDR1 SNHLY, CDR2 FYNNEI. The CDR3 is 12 amino acids. The CDR3 spells CARGQENTEAFF. The DNA for the CDR3 is TGTGCCAGAGGACAGGAGAACACTGAAGCTTTCTTT.

The chain joins TRBV7-6 to TRBJ2-6, with 7 bases lining up with TRBD2. Germline trimming cut 5 bases from V and 0 bases from J; bases unmatched to any gene: 7. Germline V gene sequence: CDR1 SGHVS, CDR2 FNYEAQ. The length of the CDR3 is 17 residues. The CDR3 sequence: CASSPRWGGSGANVLTF. The CDR3 nucleotides are TGTGCCAGCAGCCCTCGCTGGGGGGGCTCTGGGGCCAACGTCCTGACTTTC.